This T cell receptor beta chain was sequenced in a study of CD4 and CD8 cells across lung adenocarcinoma regions. Localized lung adenocarcinoma, a non-small cell lung cancer, affected the donors. One entry per CDR3 protein results from TCRdb running MiXCR on the PCR reads. Counted here are 7,000 to 9,500 distinct CDR3 sequences, 45% occurring once; the ten biggest clones make up roughly 96%. Trimming pared 6 bases from V and 6 bases from J, leaving 13 bases between. The CDR3 spans 13 residues. The germline gives CDR1 MNHNS, CDR2 SASEGT. This clonotype was sampled from a male donor with lung adenocarcinoma. The CD4 and CD8 labels of this study may be unreliable. Material for sequencing was CD8+ T cells from the center of a lung tumor. The rearrangement links TRBV6-1 to TRBJ2-3, with D perhaps matching TRBD1 (5 bases). The CDR3 sequence: CASSVSGPDTQYF. The CDR3 region has the DNA TGTGCCAGCAGCGTTTCAGGGCCCGATACGCAGTATTTT.